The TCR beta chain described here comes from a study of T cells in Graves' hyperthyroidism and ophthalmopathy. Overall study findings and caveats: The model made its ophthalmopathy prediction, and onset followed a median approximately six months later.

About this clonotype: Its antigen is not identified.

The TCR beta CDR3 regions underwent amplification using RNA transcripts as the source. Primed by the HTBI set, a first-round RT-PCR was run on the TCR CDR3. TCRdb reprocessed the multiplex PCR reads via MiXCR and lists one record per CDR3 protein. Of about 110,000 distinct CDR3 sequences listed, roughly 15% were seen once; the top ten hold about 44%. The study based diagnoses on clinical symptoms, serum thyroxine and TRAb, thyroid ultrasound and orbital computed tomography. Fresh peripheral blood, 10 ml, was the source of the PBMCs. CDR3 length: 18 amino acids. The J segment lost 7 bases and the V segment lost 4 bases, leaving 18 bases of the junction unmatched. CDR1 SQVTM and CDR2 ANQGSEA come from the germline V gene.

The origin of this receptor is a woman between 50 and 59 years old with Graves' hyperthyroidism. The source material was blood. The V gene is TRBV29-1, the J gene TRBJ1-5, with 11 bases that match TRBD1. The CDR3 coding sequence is TGCAGCGTTGCTAGCCCTCTGAGGGGACAGGGGGATAAACAGCCCCAGCATTTT. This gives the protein CSVASPLRGQGDKQPQHF.